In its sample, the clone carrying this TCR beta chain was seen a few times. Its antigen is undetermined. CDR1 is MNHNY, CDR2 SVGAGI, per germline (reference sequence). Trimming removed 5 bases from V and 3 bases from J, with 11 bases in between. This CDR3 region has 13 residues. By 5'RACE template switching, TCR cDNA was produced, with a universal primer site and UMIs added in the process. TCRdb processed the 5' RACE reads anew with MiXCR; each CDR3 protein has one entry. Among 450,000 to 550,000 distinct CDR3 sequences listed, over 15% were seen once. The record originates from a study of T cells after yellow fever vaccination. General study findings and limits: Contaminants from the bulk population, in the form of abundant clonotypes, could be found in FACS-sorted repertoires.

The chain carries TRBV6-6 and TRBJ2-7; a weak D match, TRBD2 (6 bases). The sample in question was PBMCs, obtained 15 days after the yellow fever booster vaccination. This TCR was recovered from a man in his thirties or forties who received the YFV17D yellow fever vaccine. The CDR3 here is CASSVGLLYEQYF. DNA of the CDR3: TGTGCCAGCAGTGTGGGACTCCTCTACGAGCAGTACTTC.